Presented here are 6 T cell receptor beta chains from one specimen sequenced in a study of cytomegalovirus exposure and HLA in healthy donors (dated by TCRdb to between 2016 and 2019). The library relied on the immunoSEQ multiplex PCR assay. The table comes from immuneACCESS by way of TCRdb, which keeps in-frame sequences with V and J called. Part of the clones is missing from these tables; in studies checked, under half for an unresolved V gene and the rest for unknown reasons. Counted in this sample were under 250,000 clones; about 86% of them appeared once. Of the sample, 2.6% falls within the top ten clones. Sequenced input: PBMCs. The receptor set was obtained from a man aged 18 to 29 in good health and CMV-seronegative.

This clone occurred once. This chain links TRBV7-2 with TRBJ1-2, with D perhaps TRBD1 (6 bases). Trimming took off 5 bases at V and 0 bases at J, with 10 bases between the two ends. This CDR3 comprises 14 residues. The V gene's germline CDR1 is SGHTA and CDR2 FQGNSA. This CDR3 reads CASSQDRANYGYTF. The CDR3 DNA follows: TGTGCCAGCAGCCAGGACAGAGCTAACTATGGCTACACCTTC.

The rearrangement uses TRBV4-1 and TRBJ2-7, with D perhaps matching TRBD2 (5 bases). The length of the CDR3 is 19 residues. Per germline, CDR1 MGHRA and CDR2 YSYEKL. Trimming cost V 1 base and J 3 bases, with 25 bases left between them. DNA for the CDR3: TGCGCCAGCAGCCAAGGCCCCACCCGAGTAACGAGGGAATTCTACGAGCAGTACTTC. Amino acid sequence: CASSQGPTRVTREFYEQYF.

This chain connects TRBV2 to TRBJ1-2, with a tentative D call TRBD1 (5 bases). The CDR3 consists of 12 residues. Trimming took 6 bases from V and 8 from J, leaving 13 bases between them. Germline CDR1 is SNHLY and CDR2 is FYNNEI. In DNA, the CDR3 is TGTGCCAGCAGAGGGCAGGGAGGCGGCTACACCTTC. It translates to CASRGQGGGYTF.

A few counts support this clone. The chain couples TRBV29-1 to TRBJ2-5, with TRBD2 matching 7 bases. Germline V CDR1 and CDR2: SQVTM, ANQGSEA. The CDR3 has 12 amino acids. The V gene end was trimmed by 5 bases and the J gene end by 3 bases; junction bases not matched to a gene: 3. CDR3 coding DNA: TGCAGCGTTCAAAGCGGGGAAGAGACCCAGTACTTC. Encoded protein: CSVQSGEETQYF.

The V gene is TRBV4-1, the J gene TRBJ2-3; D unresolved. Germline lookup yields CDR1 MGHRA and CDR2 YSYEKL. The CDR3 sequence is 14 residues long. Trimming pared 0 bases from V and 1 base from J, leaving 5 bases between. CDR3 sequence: CASSQERGTDTQYF. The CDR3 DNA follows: TGCGCCAGCAGCCAAGAGCGCGGCACAGATACGCAGTATTTT.

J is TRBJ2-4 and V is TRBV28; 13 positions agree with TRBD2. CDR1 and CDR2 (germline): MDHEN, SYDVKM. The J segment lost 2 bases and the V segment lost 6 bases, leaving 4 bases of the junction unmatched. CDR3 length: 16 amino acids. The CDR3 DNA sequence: TGTGCCAGCAGCCAGACTAGCGGGGGGACCAAAAACATTCAGTACTTC. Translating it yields CASSQTSGGTKNIQYF. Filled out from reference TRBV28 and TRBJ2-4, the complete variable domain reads DVKVTQSSRYLVKRTGEKVFLECVQDMDHENMFWYRQDPGLGLRLIYFSYDVKMKEKGDIPEGYSVSREKKERFSLILESASTNQTSMYLCASSQTSGGTKNIQYFGAGTRLSVL.